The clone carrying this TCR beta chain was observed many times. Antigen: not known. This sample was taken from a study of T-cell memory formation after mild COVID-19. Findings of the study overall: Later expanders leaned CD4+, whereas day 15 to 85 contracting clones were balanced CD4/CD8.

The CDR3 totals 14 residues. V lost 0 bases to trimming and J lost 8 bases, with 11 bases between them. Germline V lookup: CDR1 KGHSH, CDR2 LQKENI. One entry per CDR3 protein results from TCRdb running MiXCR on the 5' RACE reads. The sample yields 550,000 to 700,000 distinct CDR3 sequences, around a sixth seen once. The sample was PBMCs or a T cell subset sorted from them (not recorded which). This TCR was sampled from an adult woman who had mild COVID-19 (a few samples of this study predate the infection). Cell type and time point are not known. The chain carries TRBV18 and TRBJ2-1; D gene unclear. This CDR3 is CASSPPTRVDEQFF. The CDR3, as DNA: TGTGCCAGCTCACCACCGACAAGGGTCGATGAGCAGTTCTTC.